These 21 T cell receptor beta chains were all obtained from the same sample, sequenced in a study of blood T cell repertoires in COVID-19. Using immunoSEQ multiplex PCR, the repertoire was profiled, and TCRdb retains in-frame clones only, with some absent. This table holds about 110,000 clones, more than 75% found once. Sequencing was carried out using peripheral blood. The receptors were sampled from a woman between 45 and 60 years old with acute or convalescent COVID-19.

This clone came up once. The chain has TRBV18 and TRBJ1-2; 7 bases fit TRBD1. The CDR3 consists of 15 residues. The V segment lost 0 bases and the J segment 5 bases; nucleotides outside the gene matches: 6. Per germline, CDR1 KGHSH and CDR2 LQKENI. As DNA, the CDR3 is TGTGCCAGCTCACCACCCGAGGGGGCAAGGTATGGCTACACCTTC. As protein: CASSPPEGARYGYTF.

The chain has TRBV10-1 and TRBJ2-7, with TRBD2 as a possible D gene (6 bases). The germline V gene has CDR1 WNHNN and CDR2 SYGVQD (reference sequence). Trimming pared 7 bases from V and 2 bases from J, leaving 12 bases between. The CDR3 loop spans 13 amino acids. For the CDR3, the DNA is TGCGCCAGCATTGGCGGGAAAACCTACGAGCAGTACTTC. Translation gives CASIGGKTYEQYF.

The chain uses TRBV7-8 and TRBJ2-1, with TRBD1 matching over 9 bases. The CDR3 consists of 16 residues. Germline trimming cut 0 bases from V and 3 bases from J; bases unmatched to any gene: 3. The germline V gene has CDR1 SGHVS and CDR2 FQNEAQ. DNA of the CDR3: TGTGCCAGCAGCTTAGCCGGGACAGGGTTCTACAATGAGCAGTTCTTC. This translates into CASSLAGTGFYNEQFF.

The rearrangement links TRBV5-6 to TRBJ2-6; 8 bases line up with TRBD1. Per the germline V gene, CDR1 is SGHDT and CDR2 is YYEEEE. J was trimmed by 0 bases and V by 3 bases; bases with no gene match: 5. The CDR3 contains 17 residues. CDR3 nucleotide sequence: TGTGCCAGCAGCTCTGGACAGGGCTACTCTGGGGCCAACGTCCTGACTTTC. Its protein is CASSSGQGYSGANVLTF.

The chain is built from TRBV7-2 and TRBJ1-1; D is undetermined. Germline V gene data show CDR1 as SGHTA and CDR2 as FQGNSA. V lost 5 bases and J lost 4, with 11 bases in between. This CDR3 has 13 amino acids. In nucleotides, the CDR3 is TGTGCCAGCAGCCGAATCAGCGGCACTGAAGCTTTCTTT. Residues: CASSRISGTEAFF.

This clone was recorded only once. This chain links TRBV18 with TRBJ2-3; 13 nucleotides align to TRBD2. Trimming cost V 2 bases and J 3 bases; bases outside gene matches: 5. This CDR3 is built from 17 residues. Germline CDR1 KGHSH, CDR2 LQKENI. The CDR3 is CASSPMVTSGRTDTQYF. CDR3 coding DNA: TGTGCCAGCTCACCAATGGTGACTAGCGGGAGGACAGATACGCAGTATTTT.

V gene TRBV5-5 combines with J gene TRBJ2-3; D not resolved. Germline loops: CDR1 SGHKS, CDR2 YYEKEE (reference sequence). The CDR3 extends over 12 amino acids. V was cut by 2 bases and J by 3 bases, with 4 bases left in between. CDR3 loop: CASSFQTDTQYF. CDR3 DNA sequence: TGTGCCAGCAGCTTCCAGACAGATACGCAGTATTTT.

The V and J genes are TRBV24-1 and TRBJ2-5; 7 bases align to TRBD1. This CDR3 spans 15 amino acids. J was trimmed by 4 bases and V by 3 bases; bases with no gene match: 7. Germline CDR1 reads KGHDR; CDR2 reads SFDVKD. CDR3 nucleotides: TGTGCCACCAGTGATCTCAGGGGGTTGCTAGAGACCCAGTACTTC. Amino acids: CATSDLRGLLETQYF.

The chain is built from TRBV19 and TRBJ2-7, with 7 bases fitting TRBD2. The length of the CDR3 is 14 residues. Per the germline V gene, CDR1 is LNHDA and CDR2 is SQIVND (reference sequence). V lost 4 bases to trimming and J lost 7 bases; unmatched junction nucleotides: 10. CDR3 protein: CASSNGGRGGEQYF. DNA for the CDR3: TGTGCCAGTAGTAATGGCGGGAGAGGCGGAGAGCAGTACTTC.

This chain uses TRBV18 with TRBJ1-1; TRBD1 might be the D (6 bases). The CDR3 has 14 residues. Trimming removed 6 bases from V and 1 base from J, with 12 bases in between. CDR1 and CDR2 (germline): KGHSH, LQKENI. The CDR3 loop is CASSLSTGNTEAFF. The CDR3 coding sequence is TGTGCCAGCTCCCTGTCGACAGGGAACACTGAAGCTTTCTTT.

V gene TRBV6-1 combines with J gene TRBJ1-2; tentative D call: TRBD1 (5 bases). The length of the CDR3 is 14 residues. The germline V gene has CDR1 MNHNS and CDR2 SASEGT. The V and J ends lost 2 bases and 2 bases respectively, with 9 bases between them. CDR3 nucleotides: TGTGCCAGCAGTGAAATGCAGGGCAACTATGGCTACACCTTC. Encoded protein: CASSEMQGNYGYTF.

The count of this clone is one. The chain joins TRBV21-1 to TRBJ1-3; TRBD1, the table's D call, lacks a check against the DNA. TRBV21-1 is tagged as a pseudogene. This CDR3 is 15 amino acids long. The CDR3 DNA follows: TGTGCCAGCAGCAAAGAACAGGGGATAAAGAACACCATATATTTT. This gives the protein CASSKEQGIKNTIYF.

The V gene is TRBV18, the J gene TRBJ2-5; a possible D gene is TRBD1 (6 bases). Looked up from germline, CDR1 is KGHSH and CDR2 is LQKENI. V lost 2 bases, J lost 3 bases, and 10 bases lay in between. The CDR3 has 14 residues. The CDR3 nucleotides are TGTGCCAGCTCACCAGTGTACAGGGAAGAGACCCAGTACTTC. Its translation: CASSPVYREETQYF. The full variable domain, completed using reference TRBV18 and TRBJ2-5, is NAGVMQNPRHLVRRRGQEARLRCSPMKGHSHVYWYRQLPEEGLKFMVYLQKENIIDESGMPKERFSAEFPKEGPSILRIQQVVRGDSAAYFCASSPVYREETQYFGPGTRLLVL.

The chain joins TRBV19 to TRBJ2-2, with 9 bases fitting TRBD2. This CDR3 spans 16 amino acids. The germline V gene encodes CDR1 LNHDA and CDR2 SQIVND (reference sequence). The J segment lost 5 bases and the V segment lost 3 bases, leaving 7 bases of the junction unmatched. CDR3 in amino acids: CASSIPAGGTTGELFF. The CDR3 region has the DNA TGTGCCAGTAGTATTCCCGCGGGAGGGACGACCGGGGAGCTGTTTTTT.

This chain connects TRBV6-5 to TRBJ2-3, with 7 bases lining up with TRBD2. V dropped 8 bases and J dropped 4; count of bases not matched to a gene: 6. Germline V gene data show CDR1 as MNHEY and CDR2 as SVGAGI. The CDR3 consists of 13 residues. The CDR3 reads CASAGVGADTQYF. CDR3 in DNA: TGTGCCAGCGCGGGAGTGGGGGCAGATACGCAGTATTTT.

The V call is TRBV5-1, the J call TRBJ2-4; possible D gene TRBD2, 5 bases. This CDR3 spans 17 amino acids. V was trimmed by 3 bases and J by 0 bases, leaving 16 bases between them. Germline V lookup: CDR1 SGHRS, CDR2 YFSETQ. The CDR3 bases are TGCGCCAGCAGCTCGGCAGGAGGAAACCTAGCCAAAAACATTCAGTACTTC. Its protein product is CASSSAGGNLAKNIQYF.

The chain has TRBV28 and TRBJ1-5; 9 bases are shared with TRBD1. This CDR3 contains 17 residues. Germline V gene sequence: CDR1 MDHEN, CDR2 SYDVKM. The ends lost 3 bases at V and 1 base at J; junction bases unmatched: 7. DNA for the CDR3: TGTGCCAGCAGTTTCCCGGGGGACAGGGAGAGCAATCAGCCCCAGCATTTT. Translation: CASSFPGDRESNQPQHF.

This rearrangement joins TRBV5-8 to TRBJ2-7; 11 bases map to TRBD2. The CDR3 has 17 residues. The V and J ends lost 4 bases and 0 bases, in that order; junction bases with no gene match: 9. The V gene's germline CDR1 is SGHTS and CDR2 YDEGEE. CDR3: CASSPVAGGVSSYEQYF. Written as DNA, the CDR3 is TGTGCCAGCAGCCCTGTAGCGGGAGGGGTTAGCTCCTACGAGCAGTACTTC.

In DNA, the CDR3 is TGTGCCAGCAGCCAAATGACAGCTCAAGAGACCCAGTACTTC. Protein: CASSQMTAQETQYF. The chain uses TRBV14 and TRBJ2-5, with TRBD1 as a possible D gene (5 bases). V lost 2 bases to trimming and J lost 2 bases, with 9 bases between them. Germline values: CDR1 SGHDN, CDR2 FVKESK. The CDR3 has 14 amino acids. Based on the CDR3 plus reference TRBV14 and TRBJ2-5, the full variable domain is EAGVTQFPSHSVIEKGQTVTLRCDPISGHDNLYWYRRVMGKEIKFLLHFVKESKQDESGMPNNRFLAERTGGTYSTLKVQPAELEDSGVYFCASSQMTAQETQYFGPGTRLLVL.

This chain connects TRBV5-1 to TRBJ2-1; 12 bases align to TRBD2. Per the germline V gene, CDR1 is SGHRS and CDR2 is YFSETQ. The CDR3 consists of 15 residues. The ends lost 3 bases at V and 7 bases at J; junction bases unmatched: 5. CDR3 coding DNA: TGCGCCAGCAGCTCACCTAGCGGGAGGGGGAATGAGCAGTTCTTC. Translating gives CASSSPSGRGNEQFF.

This clone was recorded a few times. The chain uses TRBV5-1 and TRBJ2-3; maybe TRBD1 (5 bases). CDR3 length: 15 amino acids. The germline V gene encodes CDR1 SGHRS and CDR2 YFSETQ. V gave up 0 bases and J gave up 6 bases, with 14 bases separating them. This chain's CDR3 is CASSLADSLLDTQYF. The CDR3 nucleotides read TGCGCCAGCAGCTTGGCCGACAGCCTGCTGGATACGCAGTATTTT.